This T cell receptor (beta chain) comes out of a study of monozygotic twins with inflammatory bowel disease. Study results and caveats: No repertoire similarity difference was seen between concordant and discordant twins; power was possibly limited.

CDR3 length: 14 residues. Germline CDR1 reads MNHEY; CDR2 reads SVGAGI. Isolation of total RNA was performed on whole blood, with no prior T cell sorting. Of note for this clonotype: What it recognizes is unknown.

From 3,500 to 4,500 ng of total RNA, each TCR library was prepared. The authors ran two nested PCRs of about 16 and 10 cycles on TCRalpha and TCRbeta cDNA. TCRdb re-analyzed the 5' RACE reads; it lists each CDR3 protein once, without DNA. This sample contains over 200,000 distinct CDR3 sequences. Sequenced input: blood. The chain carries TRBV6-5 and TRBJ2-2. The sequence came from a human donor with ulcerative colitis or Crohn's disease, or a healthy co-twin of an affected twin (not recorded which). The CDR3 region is CASSWDANTGELFF.